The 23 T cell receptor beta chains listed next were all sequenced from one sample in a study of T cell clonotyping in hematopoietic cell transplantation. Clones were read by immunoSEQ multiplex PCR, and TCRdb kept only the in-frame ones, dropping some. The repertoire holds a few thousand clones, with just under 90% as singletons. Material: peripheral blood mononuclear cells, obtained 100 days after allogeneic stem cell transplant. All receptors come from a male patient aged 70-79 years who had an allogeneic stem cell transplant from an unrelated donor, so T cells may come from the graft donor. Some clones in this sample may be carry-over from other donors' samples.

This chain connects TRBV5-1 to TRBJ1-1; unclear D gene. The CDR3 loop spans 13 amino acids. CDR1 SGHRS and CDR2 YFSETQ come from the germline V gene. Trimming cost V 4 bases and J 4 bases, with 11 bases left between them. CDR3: CASSPLMGTEAFF. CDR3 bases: TGCGCCAGCAGCCCCCTCATGGGCACTGAAGCTTTCTTT.

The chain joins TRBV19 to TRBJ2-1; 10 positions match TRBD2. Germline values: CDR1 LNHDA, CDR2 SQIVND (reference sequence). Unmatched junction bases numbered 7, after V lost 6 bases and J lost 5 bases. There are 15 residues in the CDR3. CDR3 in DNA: TGTGCCAGTAGAAATCTAGCGGGAGTAAACAATGAGCAGTTCTTC. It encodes CASRNLAGVNNEQFF.

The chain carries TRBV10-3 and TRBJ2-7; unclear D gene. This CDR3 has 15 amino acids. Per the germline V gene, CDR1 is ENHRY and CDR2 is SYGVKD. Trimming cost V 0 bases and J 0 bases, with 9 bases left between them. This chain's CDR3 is CAISESRRASYEQYF. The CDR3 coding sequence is TGTGCCATCAGTGAGTCTAGACGGGCCTCCTACGAGCAGTACTTC.

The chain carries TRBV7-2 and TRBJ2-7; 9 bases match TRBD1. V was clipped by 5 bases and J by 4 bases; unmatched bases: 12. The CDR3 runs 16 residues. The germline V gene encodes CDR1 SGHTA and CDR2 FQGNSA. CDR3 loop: CASSPQGTGSPYEQYF. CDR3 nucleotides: TGTGCCAGCAGCCCTCAGGGGACAGGGTCCCCGTACGAGCAGTACTTC.

CDR3 amino acids: CSILRMGGGALFGYTF. As DNA, the CDR3 is TGCAGCATACTAAGAATGGGGGGGGGCGCGCTTTTTGGCTACACCTTC. The V call is TRBV29-1, the J call TRBJ1-2; D may be TRBD1 (6 bases). This CDR3 spans 16 amino acids. Trimming removed 8 bases at V and 7 bases at J, with 29 bases between. CDR1 is SQVTM, CDR2 ANQGSEA, per germline.

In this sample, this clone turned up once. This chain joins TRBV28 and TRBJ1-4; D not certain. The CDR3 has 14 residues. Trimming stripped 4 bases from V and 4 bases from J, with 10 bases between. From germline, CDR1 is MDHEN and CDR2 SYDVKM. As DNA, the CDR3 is TGTGCCAGCAGTTCTCCGGGAAGTAATGAAAAACTGTTTTTT. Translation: CASSSPGSNEKLFF.

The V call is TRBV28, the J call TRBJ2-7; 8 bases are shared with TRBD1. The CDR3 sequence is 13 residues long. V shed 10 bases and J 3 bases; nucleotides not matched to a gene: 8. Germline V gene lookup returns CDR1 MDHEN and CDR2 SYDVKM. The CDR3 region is CATCSGQDYEQYF. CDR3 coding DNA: TGTGCCACCTGTTCGGGACAGGACTACGAGCAGTACTTC.

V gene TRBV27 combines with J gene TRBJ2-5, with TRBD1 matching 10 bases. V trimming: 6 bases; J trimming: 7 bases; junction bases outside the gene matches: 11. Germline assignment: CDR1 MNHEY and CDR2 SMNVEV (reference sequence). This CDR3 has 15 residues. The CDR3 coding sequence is TGTGCCAGCAGCCAGACAGGGGGCGGTTTAGGGACCCAGTACTTC. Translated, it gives CASSQTGGGLGTQYF.

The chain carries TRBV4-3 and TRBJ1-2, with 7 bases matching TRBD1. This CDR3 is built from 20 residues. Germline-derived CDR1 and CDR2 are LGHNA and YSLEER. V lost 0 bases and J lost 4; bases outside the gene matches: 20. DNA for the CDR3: TGCGCCAGCAGCCAAGATCTGATGGCCCCCGGGACAGCCCAACCCTATGGCTACACCTTC. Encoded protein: CASSQDLMAPGTAQPYGYTF.

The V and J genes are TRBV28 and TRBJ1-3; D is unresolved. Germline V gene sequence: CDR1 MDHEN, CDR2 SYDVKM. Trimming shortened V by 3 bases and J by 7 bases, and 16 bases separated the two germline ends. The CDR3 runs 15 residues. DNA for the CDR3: TGTGCCAGCAGTTTCGCCTTTGGAAGGACCAACACCATATATTTT. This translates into CASSFAFGRTNTIYF.

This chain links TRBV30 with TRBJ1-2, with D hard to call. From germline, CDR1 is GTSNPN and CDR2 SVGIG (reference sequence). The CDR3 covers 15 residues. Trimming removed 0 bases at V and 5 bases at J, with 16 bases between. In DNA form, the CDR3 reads TGTGCCTGGAGTGTACCAGGAAACGTTTTATATGGCTACACCTTC. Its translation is CAWSVPGNVLYGYTF.

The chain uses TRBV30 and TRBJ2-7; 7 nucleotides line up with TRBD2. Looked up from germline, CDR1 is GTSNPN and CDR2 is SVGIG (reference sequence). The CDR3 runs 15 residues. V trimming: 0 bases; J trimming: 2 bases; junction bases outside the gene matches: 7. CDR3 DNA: TGTGCCTGGAGTGTGGCTACGGGGGGACCCTACGAGCAGTACTTC. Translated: CAWSVATGGPYEQYF.

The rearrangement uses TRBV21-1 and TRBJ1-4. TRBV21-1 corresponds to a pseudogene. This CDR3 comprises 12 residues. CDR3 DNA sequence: TGTGCCAGCAGCAAAACGGCGACCCATTTTCACTTT. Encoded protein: CASSKTATHFHF.

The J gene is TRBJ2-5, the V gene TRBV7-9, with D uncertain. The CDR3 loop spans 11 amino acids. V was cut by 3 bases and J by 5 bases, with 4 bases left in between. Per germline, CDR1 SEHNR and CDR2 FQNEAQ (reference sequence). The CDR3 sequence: CASSLTETQYF. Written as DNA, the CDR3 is TGTGCCAGCAGCTTGACCGAGACCCAGTACTTC. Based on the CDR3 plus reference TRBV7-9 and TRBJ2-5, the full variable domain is DTGVSQNPRHKITKRGQNVTFRCDPISEHNRLYWYRQTLGQGPEFLTYFQNEAQLEKSRLLSDRFSAERPKGSFSTLEIQRTEQGDSAMYLCASSLTETQYFGPGTRLLVL.

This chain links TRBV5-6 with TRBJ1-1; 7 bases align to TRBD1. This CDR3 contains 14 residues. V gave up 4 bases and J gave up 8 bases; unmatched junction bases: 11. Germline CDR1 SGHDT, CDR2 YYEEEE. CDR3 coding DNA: TGTGCCAGCAGCCTCAATATGGACAGGACCGAAGCTTTCTTT. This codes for CASSLNMDRTEAFF.

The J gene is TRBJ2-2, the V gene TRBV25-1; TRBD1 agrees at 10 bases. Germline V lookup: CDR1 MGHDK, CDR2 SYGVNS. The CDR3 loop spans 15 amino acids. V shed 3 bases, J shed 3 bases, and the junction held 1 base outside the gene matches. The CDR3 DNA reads TGTGCCAGCAGTGAGGGGACAGGGGACACCGGGGAGCTGTTTTTT. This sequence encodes CASSEGTGDTGELFF.

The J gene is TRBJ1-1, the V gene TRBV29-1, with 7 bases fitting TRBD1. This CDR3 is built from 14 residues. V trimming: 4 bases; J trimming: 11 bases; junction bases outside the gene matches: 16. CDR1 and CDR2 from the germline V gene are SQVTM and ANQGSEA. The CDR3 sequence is CSVGRQGSNRMAFF. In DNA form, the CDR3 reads TGCAGCGTTGGCCGACAGGGTTCGAACCGAATGGCTTTCTTT.

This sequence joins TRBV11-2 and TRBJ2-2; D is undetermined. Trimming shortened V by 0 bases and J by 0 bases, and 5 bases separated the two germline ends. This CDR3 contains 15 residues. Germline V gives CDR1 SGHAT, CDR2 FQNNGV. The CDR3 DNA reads TGTGCCAGCAGCTTAGAGGTTTCGAACACCGGGGAGCTGTTTTTT. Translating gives CASSLEVSNTGELFF.

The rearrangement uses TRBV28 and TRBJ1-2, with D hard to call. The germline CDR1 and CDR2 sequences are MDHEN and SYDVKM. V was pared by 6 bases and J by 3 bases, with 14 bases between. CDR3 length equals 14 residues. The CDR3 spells CASSRTDGHYGYTF. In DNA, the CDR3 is TGTGCCAGCAGCCGGACCGACGGGCACTATGGCTACACCTTC.

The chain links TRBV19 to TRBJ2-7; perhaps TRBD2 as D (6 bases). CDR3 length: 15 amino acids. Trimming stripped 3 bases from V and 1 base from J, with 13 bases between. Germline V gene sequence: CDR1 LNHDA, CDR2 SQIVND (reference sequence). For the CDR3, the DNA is TGTGCCAGTAGTATTGTCGGGGGTAGATCCTACGAGCAGTACTTC. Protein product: CASSIVGGRSYEQYF.

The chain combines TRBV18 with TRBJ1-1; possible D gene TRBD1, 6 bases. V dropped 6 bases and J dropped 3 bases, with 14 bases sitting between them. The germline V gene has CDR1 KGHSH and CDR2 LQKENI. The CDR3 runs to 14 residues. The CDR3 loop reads CASSRGRGYTEAFF. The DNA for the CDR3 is TGTGCCAGCTCCCGGGGCAGGGGATACACTGAAGCTTTCTTT. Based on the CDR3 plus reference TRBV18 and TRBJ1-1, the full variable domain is NAGVMQNPRHLVRRRGQEARLRCSPMKGHSHVYWYRQLPEEGLKFMVYLQKENIIDESGMPKERFSAEFPKEGPSILRIQQVVRGDSAAYFCASSRGRGYTEAFFGQGTRLTVV.

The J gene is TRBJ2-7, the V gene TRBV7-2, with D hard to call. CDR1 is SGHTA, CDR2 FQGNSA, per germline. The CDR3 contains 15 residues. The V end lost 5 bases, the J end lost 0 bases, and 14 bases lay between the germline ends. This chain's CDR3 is CASSPRWSSSYEQYF. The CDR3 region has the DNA TGTGCCAGCAGCCCCCGCTGGTCGAGCTCCTACGAGCAGTACTTC.

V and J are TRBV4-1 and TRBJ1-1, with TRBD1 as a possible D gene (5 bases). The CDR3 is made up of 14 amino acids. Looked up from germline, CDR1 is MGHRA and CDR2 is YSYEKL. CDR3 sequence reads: CASGAVGGGTEAFF. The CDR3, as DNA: TGCGCTTCCGGAGCAGTCGGGGGAGGAACTGAAGCTTTCTTT.